This T cell receptor beta chain appears in the sequencing data of a study of CD8 T cells in Susac syndrome. Study-level findings and limits: A relatively small number of individuals underwent TCR sequencing and HLA analysis.

Regarding this clonotype: No antigen is known for it.

Random hexamers were used to reverse transcribe the RNA input (0.5 to 1 ug). Each CDR3 protein is one row after TCRdb ran MiXCR on the immunoSEQ multiplex PCR reads. This sample has 180,000 or so distinct CDR3 sequences, with around 94% found just once. Per germline, CDR1 MDHEN and CDR2 SYDVKM. V was shortened by 6 bases and J by 0 bases, with 11 bases between the two germline ends. The CDR3 loop spans 14 amino acids. Sequencing targeted TCR beta in blood CD8+ and CD4+ T cells. Sequencing was done on a sample of CD4+ T cells from PBMCs. The receptor was isolated from a human donor in good health. This chain connects TRBV28 to TRBJ1-2, with D possibly matching TRBD1 (5 bases). The CDR3 bases are TGTGCCAGCAGCGAGACAGCCTCTAACTATGGCTACACCTTC. This sequence encodes CASSETASNYGYTF.